This T cell receptor (beta chain) was sequenced during a study of blood T cells in healthy people across ages. Study background: When template switching was applied, about one barcoded beta molecule was captured per two T cells.

Then a second PCR, running about 6 to 12 cycles, was carried out with a sample-barcoded 5' primer and a J-beta primer mix. One entry per CDR3 protein, called by TCRdb with MiXCR from the 5' RACE reads. The table has some 710,000 distinct CDR3 sequences, 35% to 50% seen once. Per the germline V gene, CDR1 is LGHNA and CDR2 is YNFKEQ. Trimming removed 2 bases from V and 1 base from J; junction bases left unmatched: 3. The CDR3 length is 16 residues. This rearrangement joins TRBV4-2 to TRBJ2-5, with 11 positions matching TRBD2. This clonotype was sampled from an elderly man in good health. The sequencing input was blood. The DNA of the CDR3 is TGTGCCAGCAGCCAACCTGGGACTAGCGGCCAAGAGACCCAGTACTTC. Protein: CASSQPGTSGQETQYF.